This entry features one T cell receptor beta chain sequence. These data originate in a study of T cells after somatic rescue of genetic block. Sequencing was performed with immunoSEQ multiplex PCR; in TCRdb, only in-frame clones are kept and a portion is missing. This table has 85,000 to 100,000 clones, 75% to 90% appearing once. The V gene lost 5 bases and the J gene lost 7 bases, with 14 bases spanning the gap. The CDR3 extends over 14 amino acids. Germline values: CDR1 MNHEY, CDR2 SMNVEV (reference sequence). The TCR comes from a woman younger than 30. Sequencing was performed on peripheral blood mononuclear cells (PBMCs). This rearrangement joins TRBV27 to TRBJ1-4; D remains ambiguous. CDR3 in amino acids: CASSRPGSGEKLFF. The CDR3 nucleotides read TGTGCCAGCAGTCGCCCGGGTAGTGGTGAAAAACTGTTTTTT.